This T cell receptor beta chain came from a study of graft-versus-host responses after intestinal transplantation. V was pared by 5 bases and J by 1 base, with 5 bases between. CDR3 length: 11 amino acids. Germline assignment: CDR1 SQVTM and CDR2 ANQGSEA. This clone occurred a few times. Its antigen remains unknown. Study observations and caveats: Levels of circulating GvH clones at their peak were associated with early post-transplant HvG declines. Among recipient marrow samples, GvH clones were found; some appeared first in ileum or blood.

The data were produced by immunoSEQ multiplex PCR, yet TCRdb's version contains in-frame clones alone and is incomplete. The sample lists some 62,000 clones; approximately 91% were seen once. The specimen was unstimulated CD8+ T cells sorted from spleen or lymph node cells, collected before transplant. This sequence originates from a human donor who was the organ donor for an intestinal transplant. The chain recombines TRBV29-1 with TRBJ1-1, with unresolved D. This CDR3 reads CSVPRNTEAFF. DNA of the CDR3: TGCAGCGTTCCGAGGAACACTGAAGCTTTCTTT.